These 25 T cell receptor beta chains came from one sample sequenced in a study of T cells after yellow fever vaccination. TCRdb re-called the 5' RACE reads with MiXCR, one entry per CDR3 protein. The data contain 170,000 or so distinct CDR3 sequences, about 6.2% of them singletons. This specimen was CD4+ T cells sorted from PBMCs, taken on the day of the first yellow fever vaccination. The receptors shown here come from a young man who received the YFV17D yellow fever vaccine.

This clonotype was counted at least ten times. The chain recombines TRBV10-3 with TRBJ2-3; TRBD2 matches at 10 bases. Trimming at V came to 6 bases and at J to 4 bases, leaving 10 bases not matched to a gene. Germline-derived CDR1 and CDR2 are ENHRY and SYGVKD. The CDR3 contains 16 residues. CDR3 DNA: TGTGCCATCAGGGACCCGAGCGGGGGGGCTTCAGATACGCAGTATTTT. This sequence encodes CAIRDPSGGASDTQYF.

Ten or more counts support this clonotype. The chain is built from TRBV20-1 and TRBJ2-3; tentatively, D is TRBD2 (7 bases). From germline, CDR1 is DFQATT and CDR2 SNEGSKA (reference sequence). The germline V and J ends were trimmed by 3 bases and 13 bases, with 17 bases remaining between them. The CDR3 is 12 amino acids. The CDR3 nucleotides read TGCAGTGCTAGCCAGGGAGGGGGTGTCAAGTATTTT. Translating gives CSASQGGGVKYF.

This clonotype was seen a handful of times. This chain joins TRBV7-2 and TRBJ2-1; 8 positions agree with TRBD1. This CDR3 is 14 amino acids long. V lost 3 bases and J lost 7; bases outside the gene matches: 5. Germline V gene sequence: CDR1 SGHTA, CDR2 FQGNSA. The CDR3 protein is CASSLTGALNEQFF. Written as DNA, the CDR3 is TGTGCCAGCAGCTTGACAGGGGCATTGAATGAGCAGTTCTTC.

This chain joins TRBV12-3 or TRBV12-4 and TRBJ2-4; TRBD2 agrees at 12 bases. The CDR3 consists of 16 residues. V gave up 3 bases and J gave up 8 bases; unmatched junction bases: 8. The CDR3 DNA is TGTGCCAGCAGTTTGGCTAGCGGGGGGGCATCAGACATTCAGTACTTC. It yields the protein CASSLASGGASDIQYF.

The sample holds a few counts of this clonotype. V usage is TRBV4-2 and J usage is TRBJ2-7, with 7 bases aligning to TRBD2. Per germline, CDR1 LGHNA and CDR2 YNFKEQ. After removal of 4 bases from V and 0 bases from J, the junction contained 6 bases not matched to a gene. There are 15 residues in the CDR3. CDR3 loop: CASSPAGETSYEQYF. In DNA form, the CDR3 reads TGTGCCAGCAGCCCGGCGGGAGAGACCTCCTACGAGCAGTACTTC.

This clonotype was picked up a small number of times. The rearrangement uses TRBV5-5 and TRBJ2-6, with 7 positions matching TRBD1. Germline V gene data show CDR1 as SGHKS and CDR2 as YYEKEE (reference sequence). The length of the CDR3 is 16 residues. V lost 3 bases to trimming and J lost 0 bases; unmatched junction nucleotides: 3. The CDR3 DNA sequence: TGTGCCAGCAGCTGGGGACAGCCCTCTGGGGCCAACGTCCTGACTTTC. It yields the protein CASSWGQPSGANVLTF.

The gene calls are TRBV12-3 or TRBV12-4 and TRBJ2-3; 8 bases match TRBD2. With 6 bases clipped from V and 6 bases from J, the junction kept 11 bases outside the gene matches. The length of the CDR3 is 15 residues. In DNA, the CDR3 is TGTGCCAGCAGAAAAGTTGGGACTAGTAGGGATACGCAGTATTTT. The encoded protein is CASRKVGTSRDTQYF.

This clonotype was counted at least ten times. CDR3 residues: CASSLVGADTGELFF. In DNA, the CDR3 is TGCGCCAGCAGCTTAGTAGGGGCCGACACCGGGGAGCTGTTTTTT. The chain joins TRBV5-1 to TRBJ2-2; TRBD1 might be the D (5 bases). Germline CDR1 is SGHRS and CDR2 is YFSETQ. The CDR3 length is 15 residues. V lost 2 bases to trimming and J lost 3 bases, with 11 bases between them.

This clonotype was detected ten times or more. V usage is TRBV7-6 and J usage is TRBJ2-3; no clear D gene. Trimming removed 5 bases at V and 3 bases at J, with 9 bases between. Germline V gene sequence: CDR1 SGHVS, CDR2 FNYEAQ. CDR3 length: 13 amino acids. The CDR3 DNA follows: TGTGCCAGCAGCCCGATAGCTACAGATACGCAGTATTTT. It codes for CASSPIATDTQYF. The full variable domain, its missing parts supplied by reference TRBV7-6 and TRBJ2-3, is GAGVSQSPRYKVTKRGQDVALRCDPISGHVSLYWYRQALGQGPEFLTYFNYEAQQDKSGLPNDRFSAERPEGSISTLTIQRTEQRDSAMYRCASSPIATDTQYFGPGTRLTVL.

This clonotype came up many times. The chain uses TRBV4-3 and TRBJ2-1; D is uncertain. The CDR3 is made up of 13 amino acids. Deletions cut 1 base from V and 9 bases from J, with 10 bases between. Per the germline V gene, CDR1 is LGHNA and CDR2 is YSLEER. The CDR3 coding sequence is TGCGCCAGCAGCCAAGTGGGCCGCCGTGAGCAGTTCTTC. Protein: CASSQVGRREQFF.

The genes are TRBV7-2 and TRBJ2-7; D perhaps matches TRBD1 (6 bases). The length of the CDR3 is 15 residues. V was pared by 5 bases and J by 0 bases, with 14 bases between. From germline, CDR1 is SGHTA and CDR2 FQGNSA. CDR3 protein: CASSPYDRISYEQYF. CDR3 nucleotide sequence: TGTGCCAGCAGCCCTTACGACAGGATCTCCTACGAGCAGTACTTC.

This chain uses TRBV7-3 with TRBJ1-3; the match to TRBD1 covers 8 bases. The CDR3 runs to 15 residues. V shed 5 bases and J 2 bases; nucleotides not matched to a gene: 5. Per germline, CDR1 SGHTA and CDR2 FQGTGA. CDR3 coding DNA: TGTGCCAGCAGCCTGACAGGGGCTACTGGAAACACCATATATTTT. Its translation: CASSLTGATGNTIYF.

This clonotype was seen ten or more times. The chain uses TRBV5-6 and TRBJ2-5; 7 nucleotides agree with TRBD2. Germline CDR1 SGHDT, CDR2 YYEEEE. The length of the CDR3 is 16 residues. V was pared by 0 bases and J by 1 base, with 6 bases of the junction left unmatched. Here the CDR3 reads CASSLERGLPQETQYF. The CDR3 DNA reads TGTGCCAGCAGCTTGGAACGGGGACTACCCCAAGAGACCCAGTACTTC. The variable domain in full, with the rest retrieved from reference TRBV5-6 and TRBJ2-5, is DAGVTQSPTHLIKTRGQQVTLRCSPKSGHDTVSWYQQALGQGPQFIFQYYEEEERQRGNFPDRFSGHQFPNYSSELNVNALLLGDSALYLCASSLERGLPQETQYFGPGTRLLVL.

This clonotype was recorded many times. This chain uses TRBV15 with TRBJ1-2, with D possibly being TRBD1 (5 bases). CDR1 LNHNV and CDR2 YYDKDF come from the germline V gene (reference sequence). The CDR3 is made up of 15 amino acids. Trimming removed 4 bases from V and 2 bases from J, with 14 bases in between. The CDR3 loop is CATSTQGEANYGYTF. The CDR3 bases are TGTGCCACCAGCACTCAGGGAGAGGCAAACTATGGCTACACCTTC.

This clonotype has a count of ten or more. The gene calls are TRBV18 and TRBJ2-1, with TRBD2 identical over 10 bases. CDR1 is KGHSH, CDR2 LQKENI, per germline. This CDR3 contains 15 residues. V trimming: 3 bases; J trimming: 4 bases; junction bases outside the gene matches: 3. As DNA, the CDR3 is TGTGCCAGCTCACCTCAGCGGGGGGGTTACAATGAGCAGTTCTTC. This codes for CASSPQRGGYNEQFF.

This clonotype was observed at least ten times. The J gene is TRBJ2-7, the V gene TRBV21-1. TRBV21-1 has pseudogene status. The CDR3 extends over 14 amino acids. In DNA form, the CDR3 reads TGTGCCAGCAGCCCCCAGGAGATGGTGAGCGAGCAGTACGTC. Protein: CASSPQEMVSEQYV.

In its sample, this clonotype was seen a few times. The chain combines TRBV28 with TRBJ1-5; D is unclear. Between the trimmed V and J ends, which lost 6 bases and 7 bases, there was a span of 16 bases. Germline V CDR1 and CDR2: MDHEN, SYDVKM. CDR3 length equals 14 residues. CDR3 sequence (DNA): TGTGCCAGCAGACCTACAAGGCCGGAGCAGCCCCAGCATTTT. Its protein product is CASRPTRPEQPQHF.

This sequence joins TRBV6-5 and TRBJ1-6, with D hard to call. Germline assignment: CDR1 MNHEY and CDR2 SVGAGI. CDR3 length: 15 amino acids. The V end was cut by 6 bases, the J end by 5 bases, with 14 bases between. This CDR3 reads CASRVTFADNSPLHF. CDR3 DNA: TGTGCCAGCAGAGTTACATTTGCAGATAATTCACCCCTCCACTTT.

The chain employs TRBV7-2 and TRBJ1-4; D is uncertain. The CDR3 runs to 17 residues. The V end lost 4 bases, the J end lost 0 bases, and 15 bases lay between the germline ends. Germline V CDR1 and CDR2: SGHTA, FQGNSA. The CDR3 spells CASSYSGSPATNEKLFF. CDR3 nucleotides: TGTGCCAGCAGCTACTCTGGAAGCCCTGCAACTAATGAAAAACTGTTTTTT.

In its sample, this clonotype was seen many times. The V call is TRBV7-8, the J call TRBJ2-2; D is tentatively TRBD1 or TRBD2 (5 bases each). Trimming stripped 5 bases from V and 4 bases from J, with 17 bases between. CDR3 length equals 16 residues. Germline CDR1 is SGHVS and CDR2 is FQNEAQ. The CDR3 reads CASSARESYGTGELFF. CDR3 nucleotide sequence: TGTGCCAGCAGCGCCAGGGAGAGTTATGGCACCGGGGAGCTGTTTTTT.

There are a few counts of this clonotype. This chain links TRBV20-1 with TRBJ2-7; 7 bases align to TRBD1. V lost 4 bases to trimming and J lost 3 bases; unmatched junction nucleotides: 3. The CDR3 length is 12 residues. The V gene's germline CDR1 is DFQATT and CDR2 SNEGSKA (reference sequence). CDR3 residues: CSAKTGIYEQYF. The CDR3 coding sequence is TGCAGTGCTAAGACAGGGATCTACGAGCAGTACTTC.

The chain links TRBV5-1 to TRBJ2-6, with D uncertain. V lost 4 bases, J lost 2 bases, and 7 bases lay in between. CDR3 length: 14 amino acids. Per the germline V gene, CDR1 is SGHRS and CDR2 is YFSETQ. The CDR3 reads CASSEDPGANVLTF. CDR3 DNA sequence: TGCGCCAGCAGCGAAGACCCTGGGGCCAACGTCCTGACTTTC.

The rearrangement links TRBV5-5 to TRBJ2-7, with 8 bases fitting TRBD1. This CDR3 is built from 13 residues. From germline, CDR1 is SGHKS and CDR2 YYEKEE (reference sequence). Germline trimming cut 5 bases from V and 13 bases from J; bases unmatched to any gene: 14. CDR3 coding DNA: TGTGCCAGCAGGCCGGAATTCTCAGGGGGCACATACTTC. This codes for CASRPEFSGGTYF.

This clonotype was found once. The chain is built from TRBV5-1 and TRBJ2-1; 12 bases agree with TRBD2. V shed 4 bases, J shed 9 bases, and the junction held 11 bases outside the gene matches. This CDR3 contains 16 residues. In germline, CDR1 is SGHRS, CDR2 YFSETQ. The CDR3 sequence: CASSTGASGGAFEQFF. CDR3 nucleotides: TGCGCCAGCAGCACCGGGGCTAGCGGGGGGGCCTTTGAGCAGTTCTTC.

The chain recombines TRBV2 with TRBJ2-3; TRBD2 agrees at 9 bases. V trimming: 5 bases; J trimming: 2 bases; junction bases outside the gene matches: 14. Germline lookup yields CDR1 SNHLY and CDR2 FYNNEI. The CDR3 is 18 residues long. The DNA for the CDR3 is TGTGCCAGCAGTTCCCTCCGTGTCGCGGGGGGGCACACAGATACGCAGTATTTT. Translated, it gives CASSSLRVAGGHTDTQYF.